This TCR beta chain derives from a study of blood T cell repertoires in COVID-19. Study-level information: Spain, Italy and the United States supplied samples that represented acute and convalescent COVID-19. From T cells, B-cell-depleted T cells, or PBMCs came the material, which was cDNA or gDNA.

Original data processing: Reference gene primers were amplified, and this amplification served to estimate nucleated cell counts. Sequencing was performed with immunoSEQ multiplex PCR; in TCRdb, only in-frame clones are kept and a portion is missing. D and trimming were read from the DNA, whereas the V and J calls and clone size are those reported in that table. The sample has about 150,000 clones, over 65% seen once. Looked up from germline, CDR1 is LNHDA and CDR2 is SQIVND (reference sequence). With V trimmed by 3 bases and J by 7 bases, 2 bases remained unmatched. This CDR3 has 12 residues. This clonotype was obtained from a man older than 75 with acute or convalescent COVID-19. Sequenced: peripheral blood. The rearrangement links TRBV19 to TRBJ1-2; 7 bases match TRBD1. This CDR3 is CASSIRQGGYTF. The CDR3 bases are TGTGCCAGTAGTATCCGACAGGGTGGCTACACCTTC.